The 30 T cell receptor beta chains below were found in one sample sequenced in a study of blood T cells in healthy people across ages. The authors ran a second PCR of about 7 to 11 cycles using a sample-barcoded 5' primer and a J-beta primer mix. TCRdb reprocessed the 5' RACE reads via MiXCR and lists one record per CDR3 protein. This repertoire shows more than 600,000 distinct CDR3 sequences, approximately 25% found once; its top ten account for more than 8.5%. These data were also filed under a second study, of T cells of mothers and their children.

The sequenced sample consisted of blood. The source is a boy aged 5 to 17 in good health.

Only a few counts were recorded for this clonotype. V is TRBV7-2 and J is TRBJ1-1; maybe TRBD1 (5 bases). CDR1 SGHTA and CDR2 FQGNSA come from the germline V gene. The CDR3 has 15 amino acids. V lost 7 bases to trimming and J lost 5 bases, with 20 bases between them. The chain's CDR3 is CASKPRWAGRTEAFF. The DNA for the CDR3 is TGTGCCAGCAAGCCTAGGTGGGCAGGGCGGACTGAAGCTTTCTTT. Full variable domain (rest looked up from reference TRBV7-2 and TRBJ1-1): GAGVSQSPSNKVTEKGKDVELRCDPISGHTALYWYRQSLGQGLEFLIYFQGNSAPDKSGLPSDRFSAERTGGSVSTLTIQRTQQEDSAVYLCASKPRWAGRTEAFFGQGTRLTVV.

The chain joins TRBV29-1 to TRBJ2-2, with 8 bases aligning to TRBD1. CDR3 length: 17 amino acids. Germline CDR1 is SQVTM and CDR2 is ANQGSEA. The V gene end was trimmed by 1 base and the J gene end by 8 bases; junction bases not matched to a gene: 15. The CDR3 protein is CSVEGTDGQGALGELFF. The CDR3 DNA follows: TGCAGCGTTGAAGGAACCGACGGGCAGGGGGCTTTAGGGGAGCTGTTTTTT.

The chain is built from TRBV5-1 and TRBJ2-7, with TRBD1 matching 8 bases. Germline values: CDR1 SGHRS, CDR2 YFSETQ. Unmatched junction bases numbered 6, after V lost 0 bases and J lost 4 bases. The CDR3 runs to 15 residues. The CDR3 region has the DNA TGCGCCAGCAGCTTGGATAGCAGGGGGCTGTACGAGCAGTACTTC. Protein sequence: CASSLDSRGLYEQYF.

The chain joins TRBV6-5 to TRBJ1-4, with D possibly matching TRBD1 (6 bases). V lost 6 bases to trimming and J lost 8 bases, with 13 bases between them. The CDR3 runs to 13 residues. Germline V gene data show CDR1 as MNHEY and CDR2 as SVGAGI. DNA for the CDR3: TGTGCCAGCAGAGGCAGGGGTCGGGAAAAACTGTTTTTT. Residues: CASRGRGREKLFF.

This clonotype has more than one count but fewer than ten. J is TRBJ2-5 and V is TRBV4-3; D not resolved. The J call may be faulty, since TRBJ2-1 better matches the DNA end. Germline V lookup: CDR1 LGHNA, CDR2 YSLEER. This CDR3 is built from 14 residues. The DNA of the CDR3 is TGCGCCAGCAGCCAAGAGGCCGGCCCGGGTGAGCAGTTCTTC. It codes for CASSQEAGPGEQFF.

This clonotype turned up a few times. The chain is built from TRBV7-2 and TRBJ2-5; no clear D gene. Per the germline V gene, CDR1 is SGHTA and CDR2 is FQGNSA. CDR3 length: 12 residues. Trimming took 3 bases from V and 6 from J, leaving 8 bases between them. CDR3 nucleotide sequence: TGTGCCAGCAGCTTCTTTATGCAGACCCAGTACTTC. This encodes CASSFFMQTQYF.

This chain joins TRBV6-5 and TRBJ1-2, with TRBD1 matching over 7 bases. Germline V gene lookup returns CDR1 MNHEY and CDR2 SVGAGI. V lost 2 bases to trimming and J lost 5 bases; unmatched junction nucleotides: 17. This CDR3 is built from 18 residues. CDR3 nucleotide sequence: TGTGCCAGCAGTTACACAGGACAGGATCCCTTCGATCGATATGGCTACACCTTC. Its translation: CASSYTGQDPFDRYGYTF.

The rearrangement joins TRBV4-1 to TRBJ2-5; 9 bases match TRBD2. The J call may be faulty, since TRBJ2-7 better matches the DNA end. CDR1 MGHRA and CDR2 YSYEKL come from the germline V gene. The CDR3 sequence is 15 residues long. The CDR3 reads CASSQTAGGPYEQYF. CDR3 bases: TGCGCCAGCAGCCAGACTGCGGGGGGGCCCTACGAGCAGTACTTC.

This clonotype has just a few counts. This chain's CDR3 is CASSLVRGFSGNTIYF. CDR3 nucleotide sequence: TGTGCCAGCAGCTTGGTCAGGGGGTTCTCTGGAAACACCATATATTTT. The V call is TRBV7-2, the J call TRBJ1-3; TRBD1 aligns across 7 bases. The CDR3 loop spans 16 amino acids. V lost 3 bases and J lost 0; bases outside the gene matches: 5. Germline V lookup: CDR1 SGHTA, CDR2 FQGNSA.

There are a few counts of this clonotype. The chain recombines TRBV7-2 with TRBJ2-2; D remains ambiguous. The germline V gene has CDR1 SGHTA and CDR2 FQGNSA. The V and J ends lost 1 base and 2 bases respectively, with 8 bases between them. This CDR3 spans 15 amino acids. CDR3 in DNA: TGTGCCAGCAGCTTAGACCGGTTCAACACCGGGGAGCTGTTTTTT. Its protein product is CASSLDRFNTGELFF.

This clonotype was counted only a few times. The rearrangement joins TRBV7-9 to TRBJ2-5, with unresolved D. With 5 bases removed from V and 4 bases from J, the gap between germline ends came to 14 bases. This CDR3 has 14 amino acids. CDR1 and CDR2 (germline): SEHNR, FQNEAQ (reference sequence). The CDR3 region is CASSGPGAPETQYF. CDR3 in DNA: TGTGCCAGCAGCGGCCCTGGCGCCCCAGAGACCCAGTACTTC.

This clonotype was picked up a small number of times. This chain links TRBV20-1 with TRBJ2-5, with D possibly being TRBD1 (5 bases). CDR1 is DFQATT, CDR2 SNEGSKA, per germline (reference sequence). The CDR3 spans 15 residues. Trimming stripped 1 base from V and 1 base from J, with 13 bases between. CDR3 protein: CSARAKWGVQETQYF. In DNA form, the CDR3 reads TGCAGTGCTAGAGCAAAGTGGGGCGTCCAAGAGACCCAGTACTTC.

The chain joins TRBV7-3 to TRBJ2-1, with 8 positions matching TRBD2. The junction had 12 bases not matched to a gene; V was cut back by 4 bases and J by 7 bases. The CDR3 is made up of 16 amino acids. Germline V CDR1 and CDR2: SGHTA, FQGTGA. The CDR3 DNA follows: TGTGCCAGCAGCTCCCCGACCAGCGGGAGTGTGAATGAGCAGTTCTTC. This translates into CASSSPTSGSVNEQFF.

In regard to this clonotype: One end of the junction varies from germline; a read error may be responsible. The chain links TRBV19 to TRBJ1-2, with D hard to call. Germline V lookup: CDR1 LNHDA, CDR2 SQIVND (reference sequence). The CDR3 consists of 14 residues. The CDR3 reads CAGSMQQRNYGYTF. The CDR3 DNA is TGTGCCGGTAGTATGCAACAGAGGAACTATGGCTACACCTTC.

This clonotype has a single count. The CDR3 sequence: CATSTGGNQPQHF. Here the CDR3 DNA reads TGTGCCACTTCGACAGGGGGCAATCAGCCCCAGCATTTT. The genes are TRBV6-5 and TRBJ1-5; 8 bases are shared with TRBD1. The V and J ends lost 10 bases and 2 bases, in that order; junction bases with no gene match: 4. This CDR3 has 13 residues. Germline values: CDR1 MNHEY, CDR2 SVGAGI.

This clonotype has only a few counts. The CDR3 sequence is CAISEKRGWDDSPLHF. The CDR3, as DNA: TGTGCCATCAGTGAGAAAAGGGGGTGGGATGATTCACCCCTCCACTTT. The rearrangement uses TRBV10-3 and TRBJ1-6, with D perhaps TRBD1 (6 bases). Trimming pared 2 bases from V and 8 bases from J, leaving 16 bases between. Germline CDR1 reads ENHRY; CDR2 reads SYGVKD. The CDR3 runs to 16 residues.

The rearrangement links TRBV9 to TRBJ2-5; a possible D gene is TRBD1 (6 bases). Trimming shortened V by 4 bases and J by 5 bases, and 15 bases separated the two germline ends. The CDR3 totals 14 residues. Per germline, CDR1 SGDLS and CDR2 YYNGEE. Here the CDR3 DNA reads TGTGCCAGCAGCTTTGACCACAGGGTGGAGACCCAGTACTTC. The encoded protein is CASSFDHRVETQYF.

The CDR3 protein is CASSQGGSNYEQYF. DNA of the CDR3: TGTGCCAGCAGCCAAGGAGGGTCTAACTACGAGCAGTACTTC. This chain uses TRBV4-2 with TRBJ2-7; weak D call: TRBD2 (5 bases). Germline CDR1 is LGHNA and CDR2 is YNFKEQ. V was trimmed by 1 base and J by 3 bases, leaving 10 bases between them. This CDR3 region has 14 residues.

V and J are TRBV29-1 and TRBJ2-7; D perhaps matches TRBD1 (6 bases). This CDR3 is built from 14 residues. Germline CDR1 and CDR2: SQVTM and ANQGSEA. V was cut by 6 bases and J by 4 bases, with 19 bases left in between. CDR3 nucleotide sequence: TGCAGCGTAGTGGACAGCCCAAGGTGGTACGAGCAGTACTTC. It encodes CSVVDSPRWYEQYF.

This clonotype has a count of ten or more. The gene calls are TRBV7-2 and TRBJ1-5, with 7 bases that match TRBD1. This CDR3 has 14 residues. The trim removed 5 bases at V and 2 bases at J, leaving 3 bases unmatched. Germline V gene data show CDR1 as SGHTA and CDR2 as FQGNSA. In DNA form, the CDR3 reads TGTGCCAGCAGCCTTGGGACAGGCAATCAGCCCCAGCATTTT. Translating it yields CASSLGTGNQPQHF.

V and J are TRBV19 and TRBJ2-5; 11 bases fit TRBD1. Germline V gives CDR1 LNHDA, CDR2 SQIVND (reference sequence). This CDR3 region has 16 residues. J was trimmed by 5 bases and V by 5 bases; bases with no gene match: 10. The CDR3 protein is CASSAQRDRGSETQYF. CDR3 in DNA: TGTGCCAGTAGTGCTCAGCGGGACAGGGGGAGCGAGACCCAGTACTTC.

The CDR3 region is CASSLSMANNEQFF. CDR3 nucleotides: TGTGCCAGCAGCTTATCAATGGCAAACAATGAGCAGTTCTTC. The J gene is TRBJ2-1, the V gene TRBV11-3; D not certain. The germline V gene encodes CDR1 SGHNT and CDR2 YENEEA. Trimming shortened V by 2 bases and J by 5 bases, and 10 bases separated the two germline ends. This CDR3 region has 14 residues. Looking up the rest from reference TRBV11-3 and TRBJ2-1 gives the full variable domain: EAGVVQSPRYKIIEKKQPVAFWCNPISGHNTLYWYLQNLGQGPELLIRYENEEAVDDSQLPKDRFSAERLKGVDSTLKIQPAELGDSAVYLCASSLSMANNEQFFGPGTRLTVL.

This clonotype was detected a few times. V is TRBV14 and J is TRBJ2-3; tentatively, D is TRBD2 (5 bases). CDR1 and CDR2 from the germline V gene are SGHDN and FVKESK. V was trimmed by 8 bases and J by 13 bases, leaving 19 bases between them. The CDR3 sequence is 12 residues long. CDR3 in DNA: TGTGCCAGCGAGGGTCTTCAACCGGAGAAGTATTTT. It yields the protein CASEGLQPEKYF.

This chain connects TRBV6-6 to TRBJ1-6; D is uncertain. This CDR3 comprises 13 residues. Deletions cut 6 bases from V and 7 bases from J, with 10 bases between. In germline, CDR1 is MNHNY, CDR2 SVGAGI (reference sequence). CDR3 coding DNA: TGTGCCAGCAGAGAAGTACCGAATTCACCCCTCCACTTT. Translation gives CASREVPNSPLHF.

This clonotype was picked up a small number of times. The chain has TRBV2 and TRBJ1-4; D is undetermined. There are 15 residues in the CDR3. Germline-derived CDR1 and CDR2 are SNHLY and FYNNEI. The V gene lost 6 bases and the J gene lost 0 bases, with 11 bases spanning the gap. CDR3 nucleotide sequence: TGTGCCAGCAGGGCAAACAGTGCAACTAATGAAAAACTGTTTTTT. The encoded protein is CASRANSATNEKLFF.

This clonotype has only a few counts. CDR3 loop: CASSDRDRGHTGELFF. The CDR3 DNA sequence: TGTGCCAGCAGCGACCGGGACAGGGGGCACACCGGGGAGCTGTTTTTT. The chain has TRBV14 and TRBJ2-2, with 12 bases matching TRBD1. The CDR3 is 16 residues long. The germline V gene encodes CDR1 SGHDN and CDR2 FVKESK. Trimming removed 5 bases from V and 3 bases from J; junction bases left unmatched: 4.

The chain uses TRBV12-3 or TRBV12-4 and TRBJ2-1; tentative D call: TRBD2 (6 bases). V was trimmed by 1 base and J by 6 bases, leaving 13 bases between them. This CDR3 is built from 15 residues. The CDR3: CASSLVTSWGNEQFF. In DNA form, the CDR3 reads TGTGCCAGCAGTTTAGTGACTAGTTGGGGCAATGAGCAGTTCTTC.

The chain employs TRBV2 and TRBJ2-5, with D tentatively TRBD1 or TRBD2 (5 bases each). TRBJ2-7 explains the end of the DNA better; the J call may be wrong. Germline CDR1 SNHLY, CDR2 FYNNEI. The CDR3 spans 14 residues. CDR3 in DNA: TGTGCCAGCACCTCGGGACGAGAAACCTACGAGCAGTACTTC. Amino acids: CASTSGRETYEQYF.

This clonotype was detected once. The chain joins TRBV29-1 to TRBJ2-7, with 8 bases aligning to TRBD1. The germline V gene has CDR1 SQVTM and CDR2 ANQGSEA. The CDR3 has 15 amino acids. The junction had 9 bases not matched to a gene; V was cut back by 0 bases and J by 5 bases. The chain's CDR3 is CSVEEQGQGMDEQYF. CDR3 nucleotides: TGCAGCGTTGAAGAACAAGGACAGGGTATGGACGAGCAGTACTTC.

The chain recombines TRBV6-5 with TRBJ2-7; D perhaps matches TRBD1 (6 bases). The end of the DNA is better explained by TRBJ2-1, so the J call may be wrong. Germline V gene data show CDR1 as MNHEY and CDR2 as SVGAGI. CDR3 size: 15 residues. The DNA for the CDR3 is TGTGCCAGCAGTCGTACGAATAGGGAAGGGGGTGAGCAGTTCTTC. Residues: CASSRTNREGGEQFF.